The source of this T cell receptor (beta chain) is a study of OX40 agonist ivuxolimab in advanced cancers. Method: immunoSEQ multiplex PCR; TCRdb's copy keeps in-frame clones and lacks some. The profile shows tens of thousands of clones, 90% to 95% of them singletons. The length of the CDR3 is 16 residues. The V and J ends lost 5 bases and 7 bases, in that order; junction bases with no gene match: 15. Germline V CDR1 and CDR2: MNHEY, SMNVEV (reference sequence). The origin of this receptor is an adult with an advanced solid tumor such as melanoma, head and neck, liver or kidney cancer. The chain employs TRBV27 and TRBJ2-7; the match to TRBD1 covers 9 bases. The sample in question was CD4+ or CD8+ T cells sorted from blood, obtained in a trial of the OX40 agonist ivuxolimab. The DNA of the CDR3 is TGTGCCAGCAGTCCATATTCGGGGGACAGGGCCAGAGAGCAGTACTTC. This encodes CASSPYSGDRAREQYF.